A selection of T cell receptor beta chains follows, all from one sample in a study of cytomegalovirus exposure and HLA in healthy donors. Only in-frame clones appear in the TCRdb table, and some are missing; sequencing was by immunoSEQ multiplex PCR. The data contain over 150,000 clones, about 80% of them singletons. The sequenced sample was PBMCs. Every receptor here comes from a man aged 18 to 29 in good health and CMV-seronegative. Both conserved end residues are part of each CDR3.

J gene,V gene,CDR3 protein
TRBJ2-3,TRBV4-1,CASSQVGTSGASSTDTQYF
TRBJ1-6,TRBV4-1,CASSQIGGQINSPLHF
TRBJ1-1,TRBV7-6,CASSPRVHTEAFF
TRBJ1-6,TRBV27,CASKRRTDNSPLHF
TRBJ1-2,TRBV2,CASSESGTGFGYTF
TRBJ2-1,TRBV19,CASSIDLAVSYNEQFF
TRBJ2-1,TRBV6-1,CASSELQGAAYNEQFF
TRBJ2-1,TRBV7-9,CASRALGEQFF
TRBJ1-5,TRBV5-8,CASSLGQQPQHF
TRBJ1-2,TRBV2,CASGGGGLYGYTF
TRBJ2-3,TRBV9,CASSAEGVVTDTQYF
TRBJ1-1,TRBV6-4,CASSERENTEAFF
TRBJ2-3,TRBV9,CASSVETGITDTQYF
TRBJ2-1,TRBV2,CASSEEKESYNEQFF
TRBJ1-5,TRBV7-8,CASSSTPGGNQPQHF
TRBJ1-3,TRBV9,CASSTNDRAIAYSGNTIYF
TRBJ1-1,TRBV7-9,CASSLDLTGEAFF
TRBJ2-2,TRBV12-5,CASATRGGTGELFF
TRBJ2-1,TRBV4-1,CASSHGAGANYNEQFF
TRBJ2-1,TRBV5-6,CASSDSGGSVLEQFF